This T cell receptor (beta chain) came from a study of technical replicates of blood from several donors. This CDR3 is 14 amino acids long. Germline lookup yields CDR1 SGHTA and CDR2 FQGNSA. V gave up 7 bases and J gave up 4 bases, with 14 bases separating them. Measured with immunoSEQ multiplex PCR; TCRdb has only the in-frame clones, and not every one. In the table there are approximately 77,000 clones, under 95% of which are singletons. Sequenced sample: T cells isolated from PBMCs. This chain links TRBV7-2 with TRBJ1-3; D possibly corresponds to TRBD1 (5 bases). This receptor was identified in a human donor in good health. The CDR3 region is CASTLAAGGNTIYF. CDR3 bases: TGTGCCAGCACCCTAGCGGCAGGGGGAAACACCATATATTTT.